These 10 T cell receptor beta chains originate from one sample sequenced in a study of CD8 T cells in ankylosing spondylitis. The study, taken as a whole, reports: What appeared characteristic of ankylosing spondylitis blood was a TCR beta motif of fewer than ten highly homologous variants.

No antigen is known for these receptors. TCRdb used MiXCR to reprocess the 5' RACE reads, holding one entry per CDR3 protein. The table lists some 840,000 distinct CDR3 sequences, about 11% of them singletons, with more than 0.5% in the top ten. The sequencing sample was made of blood, either unsorted or a sorted T cell fraction (not recorded which). These receptors were obtained from a male donor with ankylosing spondylitis.

This clonotype was observed many times. This chain connects TRBV5-1 to TRBJ2-5; 9 positions match TRBD2. CDR1 SGHRS and CDR2 YFSETQ come from the germline V gene. The CDR3 sequence is 14 residues long. Losses at the gene ends were 4 bases for V and 1 base for J; bases not matched to a gene: 2. In DNA form, the CDR3 reads TGCGCCAGCAGCCTGGGACTAGCCCAAGAGACCCAGTACTTC. Protein: CASSLGLAQETQYF.

This rearrangement joins TRBV5-1 to TRBJ2-1, with TRBD2 identical over 11 bases. The CDR3 runs to 15 residues. CDR1 and CDR2 (germline): SGHRS, YFSETQ. Losses at the gene ends were 4 bases for V and 4 bases for J; bases not matched to a gene: 4. CDR3 nucleotide sequence: TGCGCCAGCAGCATTCGGACTAGCGGGTACAATGAGCAGTTCTTC. Translated, it gives CASSIRTSGYNEQFF.

This clonotype was observed many times. This chain connects TRBV7-2 to TRBJ2-5; D remains ambiguous. The CDR3 loop spans 12 amino acids. Germline-derived CDR1 and CDR2 are SGHTA and FQGNSA. The ends were cut back, 4 bases at V and 4 bases at J, with 7 bases in the middle. CDR3 coding DNA: TGTGCCAGCAGCTCGCAACGAGAGACCCAGTACTTC. It encodes CASSSQRETQYF.

This clonotype was found a few times. This chain connects TRBV4-1 to TRBJ2-1; maybe TRBD1 (5 bases). The V end was cut by 2 bases, the J end by 1 base, with 21 bases between. The CDR3 sequence is 19 residues long. Per the germline V gene, CDR1 is MGHRA and CDR2 is YSYEKL. CDR3 bases: TGCGCCAGCAGCCAAAAAGACAGTCCACGATACAGGTCCTACAATGAGCAGTTCTTC. It translates to CASSQKDSPRYRSYNEQFF.

The sample holds a few counts of this clonotype. V gene TRBV27 combines with J gene TRBJ1-5; TRBD1 aligns across 7 bases. CDR1 and CDR2 from the germline V gene are MNHEY and SMNVEV (reference sequence). This CDR3 is 16 amino acids long. The V segment lost 10 bases and the J segment 0 bases; nucleotides outside the gene matches: 12. Here the CDR3 DNA reads TGTGCCACCGGCCGACAGGGATTGGGTAGCAATCAGCCCCAGCATTTT. Encoded protein: CATGRQGLGSNQPQHF.

This clonotype was detected ten times or more. The V and J genes are TRBV4-3 and TRBJ1-5, with D tentatively TRBD1 (5 bases). Germline V CDR1 and CDR2: LGHNA, YSLEER. V gave up 3 bases and J gave up 7 bases, with 16 bases separating them. This CDR3 comprises 15 residues. CDR3 protein: CASSHLAGAEQPQHF. CDR3 nucleotide sequence: TGCGCCAGCAGCCACTTGGCCGGGGCAGAGCAGCCCCAGCATTTT.

This clonotype appeared a few times. This rearrangement joins TRBV27 to TRBJ1-2, with 8 bases that match TRBD1. Germline CDR1 reads MNHEY; CDR2 reads SMNVEV (reference sequence). The CDR3 extends over 13 amino acids. Trimming cost V 3 bases and J 7 bases; bases outside gene matches: 4. CDR3 sequence reads: CASSLVRGRGYTF. CDR3 coding DNA: TGTGCCAGCAGTTTGGTCAGGGGGCGTGGCTACACCTTC.

This clonotype was seen ten or more times. This chain uses TRBV11-2 with TRBJ2-7; 7 bases agree with TRBD2. The CDR3 totals 14 residues. Trimming removed 0 bases from V and 3 bases from J; junction bases left unmatched: 2. Germline lookup yields CDR1 SGHAT and CDR2 FQNNGV. CDR3 sequence reads: CASSLDSGGYEQYF. The CDR3, as DNA: TGTGCCAGCAGCTTAGATTCGGGGGGCTACGAGCAGTACTTC.

A few counts support this clonotype. J is TRBJ2-3 and V is TRBV20-1, with D possibly called TRBD1 or TRBD2 (6 bases each). The V end lost 3 bases, the J end lost 4 bases, and 20 bases lay between the germline ends. The CDR3 spans 16 residues. The germline V gene encodes CDR1 DFQATT and CDR2 SNEGSKA (reference sequence). The DNA of the CDR3 is TGCAGTGCTAGTGCTTGGCGGGGCGAGGGGGCAGATACGCAGTATTTT. Its translation: CSASAWRGEGADTQYF.

This clonotype has a count of ten or more. The CDR3 nucleotides are TGCGCCAGCAGCCAAGTAGGCCCGGACAGAAACGAGCAGTTCTTC. Translation: CASSQVGPDRNEQFF. The J gene is TRBJ2-1, the V gene TRBV4-3; tentative D call: TRBD1 (6 bases). CDR1 and CDR2 (germline): LGHNA, YSLEER. The V end was cut by 1 base, the J end by 10 bases, with 17 bases between. This CDR3 region has 15 residues.